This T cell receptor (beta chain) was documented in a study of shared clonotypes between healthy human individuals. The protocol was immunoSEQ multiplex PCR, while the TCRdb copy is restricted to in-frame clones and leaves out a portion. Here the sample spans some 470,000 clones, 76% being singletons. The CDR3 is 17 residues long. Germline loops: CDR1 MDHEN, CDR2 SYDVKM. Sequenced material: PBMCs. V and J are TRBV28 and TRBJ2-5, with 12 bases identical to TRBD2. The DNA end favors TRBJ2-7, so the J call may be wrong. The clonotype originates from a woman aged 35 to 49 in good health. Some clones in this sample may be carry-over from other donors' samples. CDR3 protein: CASSSPATSGSSYEQYF. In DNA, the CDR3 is TGTGCCAGCAGTTCACCGGCGACTAGCGGGAGCTCCTACGAGCAGTACTTC.